This T cell receptor beta chain was sequenced for a study of T cell responses to AZD1222 COVID-19 vaccine. This clone has just one count. Its antigen is unidentified. Both about-4-week and about-12-week second-dose recipients were combined. The study's findings and limits: At baseline, seropositivity was found in only six or seven AZD1222 recipients. Donors skewed white British and female; clonal diversity was possibly underestimated. Across spike, vaccine-associated CD4 TCRs were found, dominant at 160-218 and 743-854.

The junction had 5 bases not matched to a gene; V was cut back by 4 bases and J by 4 bases. Germline CDR1 reads MDHEN; CDR2 reads SYDVKM. The CDR3 sequence is 14 residues long. TCRdb keeps only in-frame clones here, not all; method: immunoSEQ multiplex PCR. The profile shows hundreds of thousands of clones, 85% to 95% of them singletons. This sequence was found in an adult who received the AZD1222 COVID-19 vaccine. Sequenced here: peripheral blood, sampled 28 days after the second AZD1222 dose. The rearrangement uses TRBV28 and TRBJ2-3, with 7 bases identical to TRBD1. The CDR3 region is CASSSTGISDTQYF. The CDR3 DNA sequence: TGTGCCAGCAGTTCGACAGGGATTTCAGATACGCAGTATTTT. The full variable domain, in which reference TRBV28 and TRBJ2-3 provide the parts outside the CDR3, is DVKVTQSSRYLVKRTGEKVFLECVQDMDHENMFWYRQDPGLGLRLIYFSYDVKMKEKGDIPEGYSVSREKKERFSLILESASTNQTSMYLCASSSTGISDTQYFGPGTRLTVL.